This is a list of T cell receptor beta chains from one sample in a study of HIV-infected patients and healthy controls. In TCRdb, the 5' RACE reads were re-called with MiXCR into one record per CDR3 protein. The table includes about 67,000 distinct CDR3 sequences, about 16% detected once. Input material: CD4+ T cells from blood. These receptors originate from a human donor in good health. CDR3s include the opening cysteine and the closing phenylalanine or tryptophan. The order of the fields is D gene, clone size, J gene, V gene, CDR3 protein, CDR3 DNA. D genes are given only for firm matches. The size entry is marked missing in some rows and otherwise reads once, few, many or a size class.

.,few,TRBJ1-3,TRBV6-6,CASMIGGRNSGNTIYF,TGTGCCAGCATGATCGGTGGACGGAACTCTGGAAACACCATATATTTT
.,.,TRBJ2-5,TRBV7-2,CASSLETVRGTQYF,TGTGCCAGCAGCTTAGAGACAGTGAGAGGGACCCAGTACTTC
TRBD2,few,TRBJ2-3,TRBV12-3/TRBV12-4,CASSRRMTSGGITDTQYF,TGTGCCAGCAGCCGCAGAATGACTAGCGGGGGGATCACAGATACGCAGTATTTT
.,.,TRBJ2-7,TRBV18,CASSPDRGGGLYEQYF,TGTGCCAGCTCACCCGACAGGGGAGGGGGGCTCTACGAGCAGTACTTC
.,.,TRBJ2-5,TRBV2,CASTRSEGETQYF,TGTGCCAGCACGCGGAGCGAGGGAGAGACCCAGTACTTC
.,few,TRBJ2-5,TRBV11-1,CASSLKVGVFQETQYF,TGTGCCAGCAGCTTAAAGGTGGGGGTGTTCCAAGAGACCCAGTACTTC
TRBD1,many,TRBJ2-4,TRBV28,CASRGQLIAKNIQYF,TGTGCCAGCAGGGGACAGTTGATAGCCAAAAACATTCAGTACTTC
TRBD1,many,TRBJ2-1,TRBV29-1,CSVKTGDYEQFF,TGCAGCGTTAAGACAGGGGATTATGAGCAGTTCTTC
.,few,TRBJ1-1,TRBV6-2/TRBV6-3,CASTPRAANTEAFF,TGTGCCAGCACTCCCAGGGCGGCTAACACTGAAGCTTTCTTT
.,.,TRBJ1-4,TRBV29-1,CSVWSTNEKLFF,TGCAGCGTATGGTCAACTAATGAAAAACTGTTTTTT
.,.,TRBJ1-1,TRBV18,CASSPQGNTEAFF,TGTGCCAGCTCACCACAGGGAAACACTGAAGCTTTCTTT
.,.,TRBJ2-3,TRBV7-2,CASSQEVSDTQYF,TGTGCCAGCAGTCAAGAGGTCTCAGATACGCAGTATTTT
TRBD2,many,TRBJ2-1,TRBV20-1,CSARVNSGRPKNEQFF,TGCAGTGCTAGAGTTAATAGCGGGAGGCCCAAGAATGAGCAGTTCTTC
.,.,TRBJ1-1,TRBV6-6,CASGPGYGGTEAFF,TGTGCCAGCGGCCCCGGGTACGGGGGCACTGAAGCTTTCTTT